These 4 T cell receptor beta chains originate from one sample sequenced in a study of regulatory T cells in long-lasting Graves disease. Time point indicated: newly diagnosed GD, antithyroid drugs for less than 3 months. Extracted RNA from PBMCs served as the source of the TCR library. With iRepertoire HTBI primers and Arm-PCR of CDR3 regions, TCR beta libraries were built. Each CDR3 protein is one row after TCRdb ran MiXCR on the multiplex PCR reads. Here the sample spans 350,000 to 400,000 distinct CDR3 sequences, around 15% being singletons. In addition, the sample was reused for a study of T cells in Graves' hyperthyroidism and ophthalmopathy.

Sequences were derived from peripheral blood mononuclear cells (PBMCs), sampled at new diagnosis, from a patient treated with antithyroid drugs. All receptors come from a woman younger than 35 with Graves disease.

To note about this clonotype: Just one base apart from a much larger clone, this may be a read error. J is TRBJ1-5 and V is TRBV12-3 or TRBV12-4; D call uncertain. Trimming cost V 8 bases and J 5 bases, with 16 bases left between them. This CDR3 has 14 residues. The CDR3 coding sequence is TGTGCCAGCGTCCCCCCGGGGTGGCATCAGCCCCAGCATTTT. Translation gives CASVPPGWHQPQHF.

The V and J genes are TRBV7-3 and TRBJ2-5, with D uncertain. Trimming took off 2 bases at V and 1 base at J, with 8 bases between the two ends. The CDR3 is 14 residues long. The V gene's germline CDR1 is SGHTA and CDR2 FQGTGA. The CDR3 DNA is TGTGCCAGCAGCTTATCTCCGGGCCAAGAGACCCAGTACTTC. Its protein is CASSLSPGQETQYF.

This clonotype was seen repeatedly, ten times or more. Written as DNA, the CDR3 is TGTGCCAGCAGTGAACAGGGAATCTACGAGCAGTACTTC. This sequence encodes CASSEQGIYEQYF. The V gene is TRBV2, the J gene TRBJ2-7, with a possible D match to TRBD1 (5 bases). Trimming pared 2 bases from V and 3 bases from J, leaving 8 bases between. CDR1 and CDR2 from the germline V gene are SNHLY and FYNNEI. The CDR3 consists of 13 residues. The whole variable domain, filled in from reference TRBV2 and TRBJ2-7, reads EPEVTQTPSHQVTQMGQEVILRCVPISNHLYFYWYRQILGQKVEFLVSFYNNEISEKSEIFDDQFSVERPDGSNFTLKIRSTKLEDSAMYFCASSEQGIYEQYFGPGTRLTVT.

This clonotype was counted many times. The gene calls are TRBV11-1 and TRBJ2-2; 9 positions match TRBD2. The CDR3 spans 16 residues. With V trimmed by 5 bases and J by 0 bases, 4 bases remained unmatched. The V gene's germline CDR1 is SGHAT and CDR2 FQDESV (reference sequence). The CDR3 DNA reads TGTGCCAGCAGCAAAATAGCGGGGGCGAACACCGGGGAGCTGTTTTTT. It specifies CASSKIAGANTGELFF.